This T cell receptor beta chain was found in a study of Ad26.COV2.S vaccination and SARS-CoV-2 variants. Overall study findings and caveats: Analyses that measured TCR breadth and depth may have underestimated total T cell responses.

With respect to this clone: Its antigen is unidentified.

Treatment here: 15 to 20 received Ad26.COV2.S at low or high dose, single or two shots; 5 received placebo; per-sample allocation not given. Day 63 following the first vaccine or placebo injection was when the samples were taken. Donation came from an adult in Boston who was aged 18-55 years. An Ad26 vector carrying the Wuhan-strain SARS-CoV-2 spike served as the vaccine. Looked up from germline, CDR1 is SGHAT and CDR2 is FQNNGV. Germline trimming cut 5 bases from V and 2 bases from J; bases unmatched to any gene: 4. The CDR3 has 15 amino acids. Profiling relied on immunoSEQ multiplex PCR, and the TCRdb table lists in-frame clones only, not all of them. The data show 400,000 to 450,000 clones, roughly 87% seen once.

The V call is TRBV11-2, the J call TRBJ2-1; 9 bases line up with TRBD1. This sample comprised peripheral blood, obtained in a trial of Ad26.COV2.S vaccine versus placebo. This sequence originates from a person aged 18 to 65 who received the Ad26.COV2.S COVID-19 vaccine or a placebo. The CDR3 is CASSHGTGPYNEQFF. The CDR3 DNA is TGTGCCAGCAGCCATGGGACAGGGCCCTACAATGAGCAGTTCTTC.